The 22 T cell receptor beta chains presented below share a single source sample, sequenced in a study of T cell changes during pregnancy in multiple sclerosis (dated by TCRdb to between 2019 and 2020). Receptors were amplified or captured by the immunoSEQ multiplex PCR assay. Imported from immuneACCESS, the table was reduced by TCRdb to in-frame sequences with V and J called. These copies leave out some clones; in studies compared against another copy, an unresolved V gene accounts for under half, and the cause of the remainder is not known. The sample data list about 73,000 clones, and around 92% of these were observed just once. The top ten constitute about 2.5% of the sample. The sample was peripheral blood, taken in the third trimester of pregnancy. Source of these receptors: a female donor in good health, enrolled as a control in a pregnancy study.

J is TRBJ2-2 and V is TRBV28; maybe TRBD1 (6 bases). Per the germline V gene, CDR1 is MDHEN and CDR2 is SYDVKM. The CDR3 spans 15 residues. V was cut by 4 bases and J by 4 bases, with 13 bases left in between. CDR3 DNA sequence: TGTGCCAGCAGTTCTTGGGGGCGAAGCACCGGGGAGCTGTTTTTT. Its translation is CASSSWGRSTGELFF.

V gene TRBV18 combines with J gene TRBJ2-1; 10 bases agree with TRBD1. The CDR3 spans 15 residues. The J segment lost 9 bases and the V segment lost 5 bases, leaving 10 bases of the junction unmatched. CDR1 is KGHSH, CDR2 LQKENI, per germline. The CDR3 nucleotides read TGTGCCAGCTCATCGGGGACAGGGGATGTCAGTGAGCAGTTCTTC. Its translation is CASSSGTGDVSEQFF.

The J gene is TRBJ1-2, the V gene TRBV11-2, with 7 bases identical to TRBD1. The CDR3 totals 19 residues. V was clipped by 1 base and J by 5 bases; unmatched bases: 19. Germline V gene data show CDR1 as SGHAT and CDR2 as FQNNGV. The CDR3 sequence is CASSLVHLSRTGASYGYTF. The CDR3 nucleotides read TGTGCCAGCAGCTTAGTTCACCTCTCTCGGACAGGCGCTTCTTATGGCTACACCTTC.

The chain links TRBV2 to TRBJ2-5; tentatively, D is TRBD2 (6 bases). The CDR3 has 13 amino acids. V was pared by 4 bases and J by 5 bases, with 11 bases between. CDR1 is SNHLY, CDR2 FYNNEI, per germline. Written as DNA, the CDR3 is TGTGCCAGCAGTGGAGCCCGGGGGGAGACCCAGTACTTC. The encoded protein is CASSGARGETQYF.

This rearrangement joins TRBV2 to TRBJ2-1, with TRBD2 matching over 14 bases. There are 14 residues in the CDR3. The trim removed 7 bases at V and 8 bases at J, leaving 4 bases unmatched. Germline V gene sequence: CDR1 SNHLY, CDR2 FYNNEI. The CDR3 bases are TGTGCCAGCAAGGGACTAGCGGGAGTGGATGAGCAGTTCTTC. This sequence encodes CASKGLAGVDEQFF.

This clone has a single count. This sequence joins TRBV10-1 and TRBJ1-1, with no clear D. Germline V gene lookup returns CDR1 WNHNN and CDR2 SYGVQD (reference sequence). V was clipped by 6 bases and J by 3 bases, with 14 bases between them. The CDR3 loop spans 14 amino acids. The CDR3 nucleotides are TGCGCCAGCAGCCCGATGACGGGATACACTGAAGCTTTCTTT. It specifies CASSPMTGYTEAFF.

The chain couples TRBV7-9 to TRBJ1-4, with D perhaps TRBD1 (6 bases). V was shortened by 4 bases and J by 10 bases, with 19 bases between the two germline ends. CDR3 length equals 15 residues. From germline, CDR1 is SEHNR and CDR2 FQNEAQ (reference sequence). The CDR3 loop is CASSSIQGLGGKLFF. CDR3 DNA: TGTGCCAGCAGCTCCATACAGGGCCTTGGTGGAAAACTGTTTTTT. The full variable domain, its missing parts supplied by reference TRBV7-9 and TRBJ1-4, is DTGVSQNPRHKITKRGQNVTFRCDPISEHNRLYWYRQTLGQGPEFLTYFQNEAQLEKSRLLSDRFSAERPKGSFSTLEIQRTEQGDSAMYLCASSSIQGLGGKLFFGSGTQLSVL.

The V gene is TRBV5-1, the J gene TRBJ1-1, with D perhaps TRBD1 (5 bases). The CDR3 is 13 residues long. Germline CDR1 reads SGHRS; CDR2 reads YFSETQ. V was shortened by 1 base and J by 4 bases, with 8 bases between the two germline ends. For the CDR3, the DNA is TGCGCCAGCAGCTTGCTCGGGGGCACTGAAGCTTTCTTT. Protein sequence: CASSLLGGTEAFF.

The chain recombines TRBV6-1 with TRBJ2-3, with TRBD2 identical over 9 bases. This CDR3 comprises 15 residues. With 10 bases clipped from V and 4 bases from J, the junction kept 12 bases outside the gene matches. Germline-derived CDR1 and CDR2 are MNHNS and SASEGT. DNA for the CDR3: TGTGCCACCCTGGAACAAGCGGGGGGACCAGATACGCAGTATTTT. This translates into CATLEQAGGPDTQYF.

The genes are TRBV15 and TRBJ2-5, with 7 bases that match TRBD2. This CDR3 region has 14 residues. Losses at the gene ends were 2 bases for V and 7 bases for J; bases not matched to a gene: 7. Germline CDR1 LNHNV, CDR2 YYDKDF (reference sequence). The CDR3 protein is CATSRTGLLGTQYF. CDR3 sequence (DNA): TGTGCCACCAGCAGAACGGGACTACTCGGGACCCAGTACTTC.

On this clone: The junction and the germline gene differ at one end; a read error may be behind it. This sequence joins TRBV4-1 and TRBJ2-7; TRBD1 aligns across 9 bases. The germline V gene encodes CDR1 MGHRA and CDR2 YSYEKL. The CDR3 spans 12 residues. The CDR3 reads CASSQEQGALNF. In nucleotides, the CDR3 is TGCGCCAGCAGCCAAGAACAGGGGGCGCTGAACTTC.

The chain uses TRBV5-4 and TRBJ2-4; D might be TRBD2 (6 bases). The CDR3 runs to 17 residues. Per germline, CDR1 SGHNT and CDR2 YYREEE (reference sequence). The germline V and J ends were trimmed by 1 base and 0 bases, with 14 bases remaining between them. CDR3 sequence reads: CASSLFLGGSAKNIQYF. As DNA, the CDR3 is TGTGCCAGCAGCTTGTTTTTGGGGGGATCAGCCAAAAACATTCAGTACTTC.

J is TRBJ1-5 and V is TRBV27; TRBD1 matches at 10 bases. The V gene's germline CDR1 is MNHEY and CDR2 SMNVEV (reference sequence). The CDR3 totals 16 residues. V gave up 5 bases and J gave up 5 bases; unmatched junction bases: 9. The CDR3 loop is CASSPGSGQGHQPQHF. CDR3 sequence (DNA): TGTGCCAGCAGTCCCGGTTCGGGACAGGGGCATCAGCCCCAGCATTTT.

The V and J genes are TRBV28 and TRBJ2-1; D may be TRBD2 (5 bases). CDR3 length equals 17 residues. Germline lookup yields CDR1 MDHEN and CDR2 SYDVKM. V was clipped by 4 bases and J by 8 bases, with 24 bases between them. The CDR3 bases are TGTGCCAGCAGTTCTCCGAGGGCGGCAGAACGAGCCTATGAGCAGTTCTTC. This codes for CASSSPRAAERAYEQFF. Full variable domain (remainder filled in from reference TRBV28 and TRBJ2-1): DVKVTQSSRYLVKRTGEKVFLECVQDMDHENMFWYRQDPGLGLRLIYFSYDVKMKEKGDIPEGYSVSREKKERFSLILESASTNQTSMYLCASSSPRAAERAYEQFFGPGTRLTVL.

This chain links TRBV14 with TRBJ2-3; no definite D call. The CDR3 sequence is 16 residues long. V was pared by 2 bases and J by 0 bases, with 12 bases between. CDR1 is SGHDN, CDR2 FVKESK, per germline. The CDR3 bases are TGTGCCAGCAGCCAATACTTACCCTCTAGCACAGATACGCAGTATTTT. This codes for CASSQYLPSSTDTQYF.

V gene TRBV30 combines with J gene TRBJ2-7; D possibly corresponds to TRBD1 (6 bases). Trimming cost V 5 bases and J 6 bases, with 14 bases left between them. Per the germline V gene, CDR1 is GTSNPN and CDR2 is SVGIG (reference sequence). This CDR3 region has 12 residues. CDR3: CAWGTGLGEQYF. The CDR3 nucleotides read TGTGCCTGGGGTACAGGGCTGGGCGAGCAGTACTTC.

Regarding this clone: This same CDR3 is encoded by further DNA sequences in the sample. The chain uses TRBV4-1 and TRBJ2-7, with a possible D match to TRBD1 (5 bases). In germline, CDR1 is MGHRA, CDR2 YSYEKL. CDR3 length equals 15 residues. V lost 1 base, J lost 0 bases, and 10 bases lay in between. CDR3 sequence: CASSQGRGGSYEQYF. The CDR3 DNA is TGCGCCAGCAGCCAAGGTAGGGGCGGCTCCTACGAGCAGTACTTC.

Only a few counts were recorded for this clone. The V call is TRBV7-3, the J call TRBJ2-1; a weak D match, TRBD2 (6 bases). Germline loops: CDR1 SGHTA, CDR2 FQGTGA. V lost 5 bases and J lost 6, with 17 bases in between. The CDR3 extends over 15 amino acids. This CDR3 reads CASSPATSAGNEQFF. In nucleotides, the CDR3 is TGTGCCAGCAGCCCCGCGACTAGTGCGGGCAATGAGCAGTTCTTC.

The chain has TRBV11-3 and TRBJ2-7; no clear D gene. V shed 3 bases and J shed 7 bases, with 13 bases lying between them. Germline V gene sequence: CDR1 SGHNT, CDR2 YENEEA. This CDR3 region has 13 residues. CDR3 sequence: CASSFTARSEQYF. CDR3 coding DNA: TGTGCCAGCAGCTTTACGGCCCGGAGTGAGCAGTACTTC.

The chain links TRBV14 to TRBJ2-2, with TRBD2 matching 15 bases. CDR3 length: 19 residues. Germline-derived CDR1 and CDR2 are SGHDN and FVKESK. Trimming at V came to 4 bases and at J to 0 bases, leaving 6 bases not matched to a gene. The CDR3: CASSPLGLAGGSNTGELFF. The CDR3 DNA is TGTGCCAGCAGCCCCTTGGGACTAGCGGGAGGCTCGAACACCGGGGAGCTGTTTTTT.

The V and J genes are TRBV9 and TRBJ1-1, with D tentatively TRBD1 (5 bases). This CDR3 has 14 residues. Trimming took off 4 bases at V and 1 base at J, with 11 bases between the two ends. CDR1 is SGDLS, CDR2 YYNGEE, per germline. CDR3 sequence: CASSFHTGNTEAFF. As DNA, the CDR3 is TGTGCCAGCAGCTTCCATACAGGGAACACTGAAGCTTTCTTT.

The chain combines TRBV28 with TRBJ2-1; D might be TRBD2 (6 bases). Trimming shortened V by 7 bases and J by 6 bases, and 10 bases separated the two germline ends. Germline CDR1 and CDR2: MDHEN and SYDVKM. The CDR3 spans 12 residues. CDR3 coding DNA: TGTGCCAGCAATAGCGGCCCCAATGAGCAGTTCTTC. Translating gives CASNSGPNEQFF.